The present T cell receptor beta chain was sequenced within a study of chemoradiotherapy in HPV16-positive cancers. The table came from immunoSEQ multiplex PCR; TCRdb's copy has only in-frame clones and leaves some out. Among around 30,000 clones listed, about 92% were seen once. CDR1 and CDR2 from the germline V gene are SGHDT and YYEEEE. The germline V and J ends were trimmed by 0 bases and 0 bases, with 7 bases remaining between them. The CDR3 is 15 residues long. The sequence came from a human donor with HPV-associated anogenital cancer. This sample comprised blood, obtained from a patient who underwent chemoradiotherapy. The chain joins TRBV5-6 to TRBJ1-3; the D is unclear. As DNA, the CDR3 is TGTGCCAGCAGCTTGGGACTGAGCTCTGGAAACACCATATATTTT. It encodes CASSLGLSSGNTIYF.